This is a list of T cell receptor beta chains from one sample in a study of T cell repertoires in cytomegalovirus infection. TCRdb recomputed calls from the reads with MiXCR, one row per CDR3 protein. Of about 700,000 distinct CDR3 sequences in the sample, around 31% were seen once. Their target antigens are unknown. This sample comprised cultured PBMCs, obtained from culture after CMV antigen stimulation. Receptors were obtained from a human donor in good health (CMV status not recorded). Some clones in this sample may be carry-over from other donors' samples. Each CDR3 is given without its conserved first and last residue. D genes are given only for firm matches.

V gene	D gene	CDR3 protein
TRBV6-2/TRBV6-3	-	ASDRGAVSGNTIY
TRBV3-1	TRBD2	ASSQDLAGRWETQY
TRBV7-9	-	ASSKKGGKANYGYT
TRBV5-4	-	ASSLAGWEDTQY
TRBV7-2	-	ASSLRGRAGMEQF
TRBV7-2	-	ASSLGPQVAYEQY
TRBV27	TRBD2	ASSLFGLAGDETQY
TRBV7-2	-	ASSFSPVVNEKLF
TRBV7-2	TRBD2	ASSLERAGGHATQY
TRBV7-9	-	ASSFRRGEPNEQF
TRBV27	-	ASSLYRGRNYGYT
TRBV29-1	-	SVELGGGYT
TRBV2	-	ASRRQPTYEQY
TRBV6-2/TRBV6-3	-	ASCRTANTGELF
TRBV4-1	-	ASSQDPLANYGYT
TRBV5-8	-	ASSQAGTNLEAF
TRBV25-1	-	ASRQGTTQY
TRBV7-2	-	GASYNEQF
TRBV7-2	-	ASSLASGYTEAF
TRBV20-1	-	SAILENIQY
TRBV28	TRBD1	ASRTGSYNEQF